This TCR beta chain was observed in a study of Ad26.COV2.S vaccination and SARS-CoV-2 variants. The treatment denotes: some 20 received Ad26.COV2.S at low or high dose, single or two shots; 5 received placebo; per-sample allocation not given. Sampling occurred on day 63 after the first vaccine or placebo injection. The protocol was immunoSEQ multiplex PCR, while the TCRdb copy is restricted to in-frame clones and leaves out a portion. This table holds some 290,000 clones, roughly 84% found once. This clone has only a few counts. This specimen consisted of peripheral blood, obtained in a trial of Ad26.COV2.S vaccine versus placebo. This sequence originates from a person between 18 and 65 years old who received the Ad26.COV2.S COVID-19 vaccine or a placebo.

This CDR3 reads CASSLEWTGIPGELFF. CDR3 coding DNA: TGCGCCAGCAGCTTGGAGTGGACAGGGATTCCCGGGGAGCTGTTTTTT. V is TRBV5-1 and J is TRBJ2-2; 8 bases are shared with TRBD1. V lost 0 bases and J lost 6; bases outside the gene matches: 7. Looked up from germline, CDR1 is SGHRS and CDR2 is YFSETQ. The CDR3 contains 16 residues.